This T cell receptor beta chain was sequenced during a study of OX40 agonist ivuxolimab in advanced cancers. About the investigation overall: The costimulatory receptor OX40 (CD134) was targeted by ivuxolimab, a fully human IgG2 agonistic monoclonal antibody. Intravenous ivuxolimab was administered to patients every 2 weeks at six dose levels: 0.01, 0.1, 0.3, 1.5, 3 and 10 mg/kg. Among the 50 to 55 dose-escalation patients, 19 had hepatocellular carcinoma, roughly 15 melanoma, 9 renal cell carcinoma and 9 head and neck cancer. The dose-escalation cohort was about 83% male with a mean age of approximately 59 years, ranging from roughly 23 to 90. Patients were allowed to have had prior anti-PD-1, anti-PD-L1 or anti-CTLA-4 therapy, and 30% to 40% of the dose-escalation patients had been treated with checkpoint inhibitors. Partial responses were achieved by three dose-escalation patients, of whom one had hepatocellular carcinoma and two had cutaneous melanoma. The purpose of peripheral TCRbeta sequencing was to test whether ivuxolimab changed TCR sequence diversity and led to clonal T-cell expansion. The monotherapy dose-escalation portion (N ≈ 52 patients) of the phase I ivuxolimab trial is reported in the paper.

Patients with a history of autoimmune disease or receiving systemic immunosuppression were excluded from the trial. Peripheral blood for TCR sequencing was collected from all dose cohorts at baseline, on cycle 4 day 1, and on cycle 7 day 1. Samples were obtained from an open-label, multicenter, first-in-human phase I dose-escalation trial of ivuxolimab. Adults with locally advanced or metastatic melanoma, renal cell, hepatocellular, or head and neck squamous cell carcinoma were enrolled in the trial. Before TCR sequencing, CD4+ T cells and CD8+ T cells from peripheral blood were sorted into separate populations. Counted from cysteine to phenylalanine, this CDR3 has 13 amino acids. Only the CDR3 region is kept as DNA, spanning 39 bases read in frame from base 1. Germline trimming amounts to 4 bases on V and 5 bases on J, with 7 as the count of junction bases outside the gene matches. CDR1 SQVTM and CDR2 ANQGSEA were looked up in the germline V gene.

Overall results and qualifications from the work: After ivuxolimab, CD8+ T cells had more expanded clones than CD4+ T cells on average. The antigen specificity of the peripheral T cells that underwent clonal expansion was not determined. At doses of 0.1 to 3.0 mg/kg, clonal expansion of both CD4+ and CD8+ T cells in blood was seen between baseline and week 6. In the 0.1-3.0 mg/kg groups, partial responders had among the lowest normalized peripheral clonal expansion, particularly in CD8+ T cells. Low levels of normalized T-cell clonal expansion were also shown by some nonresponding patients.

To sequence the TCRbeta CDR3 region, genomic DNA was isolated from the sorted cells. The immunoSEQ Assay was used to sequence the TCRbeta CDR3 regions. The table was pulled from immuneACCESS by TCRdb, which kept in-frame rearrangements only. Such tables lose some clones; where checked, under half of the loss comes from unresolved V genes, and the rest has no known cause. A total of nearly 80,000 clones appear in this sample, 70% to 90% of them only once. The ten largest make up approximately 25% of the sample. Comments on this clone: The specificity of this receptor is unknown. Per-base qualities were not stored, and no clone one base away is much larger.

This TCR was sampled from an adult with an advanced solid tumor such as melanoma, head and neck, liver or kidney cancer. Recombination linked TRBV29-1 to TRBJ2-7, and 8 bases in between align with TRBD1. The sequenced sample was CD4+ or CD8+ T cells sorted from blood, obtained in a trial of the OX40 agonist ivuxolimab. In nucleotide form, the sequence is TGCAGCGTTGCCCGGACAGGGCTCGACGAGCAGTACTTC. This encodes CSVARTGLDEQYF.